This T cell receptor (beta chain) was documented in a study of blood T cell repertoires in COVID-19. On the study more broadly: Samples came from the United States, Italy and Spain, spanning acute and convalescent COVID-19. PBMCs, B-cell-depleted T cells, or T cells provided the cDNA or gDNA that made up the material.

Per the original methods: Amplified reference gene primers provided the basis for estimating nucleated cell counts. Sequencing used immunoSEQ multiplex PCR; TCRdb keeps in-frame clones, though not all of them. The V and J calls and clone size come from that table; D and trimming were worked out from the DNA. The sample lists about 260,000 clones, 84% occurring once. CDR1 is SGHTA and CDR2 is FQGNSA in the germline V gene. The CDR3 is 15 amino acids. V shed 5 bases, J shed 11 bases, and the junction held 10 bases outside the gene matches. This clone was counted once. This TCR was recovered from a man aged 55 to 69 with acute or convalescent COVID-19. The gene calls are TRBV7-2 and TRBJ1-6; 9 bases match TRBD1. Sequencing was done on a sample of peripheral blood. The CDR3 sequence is CASSGRDRVDPPLHF. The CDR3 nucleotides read TGTGCCAGCAGCGGCCGGGACAGGGTGGACCCACCCCTCCACTTT.